This T cell receptor beta chain stems from a study of technical replicates of blood from a handful of donors. Assay: immunoSEQ multiplex PCR; the TCRdb copy retains only in-frame clones and omits some. The top ten hold 0.2% to 0.25% of the sample, which has 70,000 to 85,000 clones, roughly 95% seen once. There are 16 residues in the CDR3. V was shortened by 5 bases and J by 8 bases, with 24 bases between the two germline ends. Germline V CDR1 and CDR2: LNHDA, SQIVND (reference sequence). The chain is built from TRBV19 and TRBJ1-2; a possible D gene is TRBD1 (5 bases). The sequenced material came from T cells isolated from PBMCs. This receptor was identified in a human donor in good health. CDR3 loop: CASSSLDIWNMEGYTF. The CDR3 region has the DNA TGTGCCAGTAGTTCCCTGGACATATGGAATATGGAAGGCTACACCTTC.